A single TCR beta chain is shown here with its context. The clone's antigen remains unknown. Base qualities are not at hand, and no much larger clone is one base apart. The CDR3 runs 18 residues from the cysteine to the phenylalanine. Only CDR3 DNA remains: 54 bases, in frame from the first base. This specimen comes from a study of cytomegalovirus exposure and HLA in healthy donors (dated by TCRdb to the late 2010s). About the study as a whole: According to an earlier analysis of 587 of the donors, about 179 million T cells yielded 117 million unique TCR beta sequences and 250 to 350 Gb of sequence data. Class I and class II HLA loci were covered by the typing at four-digit resolution. The study used immunosequencing to profile the T cell repertoires of 666 subjects and linked those repertoires to cytomegalovirus serostatus. An early release that covered roughly 600 HLA-typed donors contained around 300 gigabases of sequencing data and 80 million or so unique TCR sequences. The study was designed to test whether signatures of past pathogen exposure could be identified by cataloging public T cell receptors. The study combined high-throughput TCR immunosequencing, statistical association of individual TCRs with disease status, and machine learning to predict cytomegalovirus infection status. The number of typed donors differed by locus: about 620-640 for A, B, C, DRB1 and DQB1; 522 for DQA1; fewer than 610 for DPA1; and some 470 for DPB1. A later genetic analysis took genome-wide SNP genotypes for about three fifths of the 666 donors and used that subset as a discovery cohort. A separate validation cohort of some 130 different subjects was used in addition to the 666-subject first cohort. The later analysis used no new phenotypic data to find candidate immune exposures, relying instead on TCR beta sequences and their occurrence across donors. A later analysis re-analyzed previously published TCR beta repertoires from roughly 600 donors and added high-resolution HLA genotyping to study TCR occurrence patterns. An earlier analysis of roughly 580 of the donors used high-throughput TCR beta sequencing to judge whether each TCR beta V gene segment behaved as functional or pseudogenic. Because of strong linkage in the cohort, roughly five DR-DQ haplotypes were treated as single units for association and clustering. All discovery cohort repertoires had been generated on a single sequencing platform. Among the roughly 390 genotyped donors, roughly 80% belonged to the genetic ancestry cluster associated with self-reported Caucasian donors. Alongside the repertoire data, information on donor age, sex, ethnicity and CMV serostatus was compiled. Among some 410 genotyped donors of the cohort, an average of around 240,000 unique TCR beta nucleotide sequences were sequenced per donor, about a sixth of them non-productive.

To prepare the library, the immunoSEQ multiplex PCR assay was applied. The multiplex PCR relied on a mix of 60 forward primers for TCR Vbeta segments and 13 reverse primers for TCR Jbeta segments. Amplification of the CDR3 region of rearranged TCR beta genes was performed with a multiplex PCR assay on genomic DNA. The Illumina HiSeq System was used to sequence the amplified TCR beta libraries as 87-base-pair reads. On the authors' methods: Across the 700 or so repertoires, a later analysis counted 80 million or so unique TCR beta chains, roughly 11 million of which were shared by at least two donors. Raw reads were error-corrected and collapsed into unique sequences by a nearest-neighbor algorithm in which closely related sequences were merged to remove PCR and sequencing errors. CDR3 sequences were aligned to IMGT reference sequences to assign V, D and J gene segments. Each retained sequence needed at least a six-nucleotide match to both a V gene segment and a J gene segment. Rearrangements were called productive when the CDR3 lacked stop codons and stayed in frame with V and J; all others were non-productive. CDR3 was defined by IMGT convention, running from the second conserved V-encoded cysteine to the conserved J-encoded phenylalanine. In an earlier analysis of more than 550 of the donors, sequences lacking an unambiguous match to a single V gene segment were excluded. An earlier analysis of fewer than 650 of the donors classified V segments as functional when productive rearrangements were above 56.7% and as segregating when the standard deviation between donors was above 5%. To diagnose cytomegalovirus status from the catalog of TCR beta chain sequences, a statistical classification framework was built. A later analysis assigned V and J genes by comparing TCR nucleotide sequences with IMGT/GENE-DB human TR gene sequences. In a later analysis, CDR3 sequences and most-parsimonious VDJ recombination scenarios were assigned using the TCRdist pipeline. In a later analysis, each TCR beta chain was defined by its CDR3 amino acid sequence together with its V-gene family, and reads lacking a unique V-gene family were excluded. As a way to deal with suspected cross-contamination and a sequencing artifact, a later analysis dropped approximately 590 nucleotide sequences that were highly shared and had low generation probability. For each public chain, a later analysis derived a clonal expansion index from normalized ranks of inferred template counts within each repertoire. In a later analysis, generation probabilities were computed using a VDJ recombination model fitted to out-of-frame rearrangements, and the results were checked against IGoR. In a later analysis, hypergeometric tests were used to score TCR-TCR, TCR-HLA and TCR-CMV co-occurrence, with a repertoire-size bias correction applied to TCR pairs. A later analysis estimated false discovery rates by permuting HLA or CMV assignments 20 times. A later analysis grouped co-occurring TCRs with DBSCAN, adding TCRdist sequence similarity when clustering within HLA-allele-positive subsets. Co-occurrence clustering excluded repertoires with fewer than 30,000 or more than 120,000 public chains, plus five with anomalous nucleotide sharing. The immuneACCESS repertoire file appears here via TCRdb, limited to in-frame rearrangements. These files lack a portion of the clones; in checked studies, under half of the deficit traces to unresolved V genes, and the cause of the others is not known. The V and J calls and clone size come from that table; D and trimming were worked out from the DNA. The sample table contains approximately 190,000 clones; only one count was recorded for around 90% of them. Of the sample, more than 1% is held by the ten largest clones.

On the study overall, not on this receptor specifically: HLA typing was unavailable for some donors at each locus, so association tests used only the typed subset. Cytomegalovirus status was reported to be diagnosed by the classifier with high specificity and sensitivity in both the original and validation cohorts. A group of highly shared sequence variants was considered likely to be a technical artifact of the sequencing pipeline. A further reported finding was that TCR beta sequences accurately predicted the HLA-A and HLA-B alleles for most subjects in the first cohort. Compared with equally common non-associated chains, HLA-associated TCR beta chains in a later analysis were more clonally expanded and had lower generation probabilities. When HLA alleles, especially DR and DQ, strongly co-occurred, TCR associations were difficult to assign to individual alleles. In a later analysis, several top co-occurrence clusters were reported to appear linked to parvovirus B19, influenza, CMV and Epstein-Barr virus. Broadly in line with IMGT annotations, most TCR beta V segments showed up in productive rearrangements about 87% or about 30% of the time in an earlier analysis of 450 to 750 of the donors. It was suggested by the authors that the approach could potentially be generalized to other disease states and immunological phenotypes. Roughly uniform sequencing depth across donors was assumed in presence/absence analyses, although this assumption may not hold. In this cohort, only TCR beta chains were sequenced, and detectable features were limited by the absence of alpha or paired-chain data. V-gene and J-gene trimming of TCR beta chains was associated with a missense DCLRE1C variant in a later genetic analysis, and the association was replicated in an independent cohort. While some public TCRs were present in many individuals, most TCR sequences turned up only very rarely across donors. Roughly 17 rarely observed V segments, including chromosome 9 orphons, were excluded from the earlier analysis of about 610 of the donors because counts were too low. Linkage disequilibrium might explain the correlated functional status among segregating V segments, but an unknown experimental factor could not be ruled out. Some IMGT-functional V segments, including TRBV6-2 and TRBV6-3, could not be distinguished by the 87-base-pair reads and were therefore excluded. A total of fewer than 200 TCR beta chains were listed by the study as associated with cytomegalovirus. Specific HLA alleles were associated with 15,000 to 20,000 TCR beta sequences at a false discovery rate of 0.05 in a later analysis. In a later analysis, TCR association rates were found to vary across HLA loci, with the most associated TCRs seen for DRB1 alleles and the fewest for HLA-C alleles. CMV serostatus was the only immune exposure information available for the cohort. In a later analysis, most CMV-associated TCR beta chains were found to appear HLA-restricted, with HLA associations seemingly driven largely by CMV exposure. A later genetic analysis reported fewer N-insertions in productive TCRs among donors in an Asian-associated ancestry cluster than the roughly 650-donor mean. Three of the identified cytomegalovirus-associated TCR beta chains were confirmed in vitro to be specific for cytomegalovirus antigens.

The cohort comprised several hundred healthy bone marrow donors. At the time of sampling, all cohort members were nominally healthy, though unrecorded immune exposures were likely present. The donor was CMV seronegative and was included in the group of several hundred seronegative cohort members. Every donor gave a peripheral blood sample, and the peripheral blood mononuclear cells from that sample were used for TCR beta sequencing. Genomic DNA extraction from the blood cell samples was performed with the Qiagen DNeasy Blood Extraction Kit. Sequenced: PBMCs. The rearrangement joined TRBV1 to TRBJ1-3; TRBD1, the table's D call, was not compared with the DNA. TRBV1 constitutes a pseudogene. The clonotype originates from a boy aged 2 to 9 in good health and CMV-seronegative. The DNA sequence follows: TGCACCAGCAGCCAAGTGGGGCAGGGCAAAAGCTCTGGAAACACCATATATTTT. The translation is CTSSQVGQGKSSGNTIYF.